The clone carrying this T cell receptor (beta chain) was counted once. J was trimmed by 0 bases and V by 4 bases; bases with no gene match: 2. This CDR3 spans 16 amino acids. Germline V gene sequence: CDR1 KGHDR, CDR2 SFDVKD. Assay used: immunoSEQ multiplex PCR; TCRdb lists only in-frame clones, some missing. The repertoire consists of under 200,000 clones, with 80% to 90% occurring once and the leading ten covering less than 5.5%. This sample was included in a study of blood T cell repertoires in COVID-19. Study background: PBMCs, B-cell-depleted T cells, or T cells were the source of the cDNA or gDNA that made up the material.

The chain combines TRBV24-1 with TRBJ2-2, with TRBD1 identical over 9 bases. What was sequenced was peripheral blood. The TCR was taken from an elderly woman with acute or convalescent COVID-19. In nucleotides, the CDR3 is TGTGCCACCAGTGAGACAGGGGGTACGAACACCGGGGAGCTGTTTTTT. Protein product: CATSETGGTNTGELFF.